These 14 T cell receptor beta chains were sequenced from one sample in a study of shared clonotypes between healthy human individuals. TCRdb's table, derived via immunoSEQ multiplex PCR, lists solely in-frame clones and lacks some. The sample has some 580,000 clones; roughly 97% are singletons. What was sequenced was naive CD4+ T cells sorted from blood. Subset indicated: CD45RA+ positively selected. The receptors stem from a woman aged 25 to 39 in good health.

The chain recombines TRBV4-2 with TRBJ2-7; D not resolved. The CDR3 sequence is 16 residues long. Trimming removed 0 bases from V and 0 bases from J, with 12 bases in between. Per germline, CDR1 LGHNA and CDR2 YNFKEQ. The CDR3 loop is CASSQEEGISSYEQYF. For the CDR3, the DNA is TGTGCCAGCAGCCAAGAGGAAGGGATCAGCTCCTACGAGCAGTACTTC.

The chain recombines TRBV28 with TRBJ1-2; D not resolved. V was pared by 3 bases and J by 5 bases, with 7 bases between. Germline V lookup: CDR1 MDHEN, CDR2 SYDVKM. The CDR3 length is 12 residues. CDR3 coding DNA: TGTGCCAGCAGTTTGATTAATTATGGCTACACCTTC. Translation gives CASSLINYGYTF.

The chain recombines TRBV7-2 with TRBJ2-7; the D gene is possibly TRBD1 (6 bases). The V end was cut by 5 bases, the J end by 4 bases, with 21 bases between. Germline V lookup: CDR1 SGHTA, CDR2 FQGNSA. The CDR3 runs to 16 residues. The CDR3 sequence is CASSANPGHRTYEQYF. Written as DNA, the CDR3 is TGTGCCAGCAGCGCTAATCCGGGACATAGAACATACGAGCAGTACTTC.

V is TRBV6-5 and J is TRBJ2-1, with TRBD2 matching over 7 bases. This CDR3 has 14 amino acids. Germline CDR1 reads MNHEY; CDR2 reads SVGAGI. V gave up 2 bases and J gave up 10 bases; unmatched junction bases: 8. The CDR3 loop reads CASSYERDLGEQFF. CDR3 in DNA: TGTGCCAGCAGTTACGAGCGGGATCTGGGGGAGCAGTTCTTC.

V and J are TRBV28 and TRBJ1-2; a possible D gene is TRBD1 (5 bases). The CDR3 contains 15 residues. Germline V gene lookup returns CDR1 MDHEN and CDR2 SYDVKM. V lost 6 bases and J lost 5, with 19 bases in between. CDR3 in amino acids: CASSPGGFGLYGYTF. Written as DNA, the CDR3 is TGTGCCAGCAGCCCGGGGGGGTTTGGTTTGTATGGCTACACCTTC.

This chain joins TRBV19 and TRBJ2-3; TRBD1 or TRBD2 may be the D gene (5 bases each). This CDR3 spans 13 amino acids. Trimming cost V 7 bases and J 2 bases, with 10 bases left between them. Germline V gene lookup returns CDR1 LNHDA and CDR2 SQIVND (reference sequence). CDR3 bases: TGTGCCAGTAAAGGGACGATCACAGATACGCAGTATTTT. As protein: CASKGTITDTQYF.

This chain connects TRBV7-8 to TRBJ1-5; TRBD1 might be the D (6 bases). Germline assignment: CDR1 SGHVS and CDR2 FQNEAQ. The CDR3 consists of 15 residues. Deletions cut 0 bases from V and 7 bases from J, with 13 bases between. CDR3 sequence (DNA): TGTGCCAGCAGCTTAGCGGGGGGGCGGGGGCAGCCCCAGCATTTT. This translates into CASSLAGGRGQPQHF.

The genes are TRBV18 and TRBJ2-7; 11 bases agree with TRBD2. V trimming: 1 base; J trimming: 3 bases; junction bases outside the gene matches: 8. This CDR3 has 17 amino acids. CDR1 is KGHSH and CDR2 is LQKENI in the germline V gene. The CDR3 DNA sequence: TGTGCCAGCTCACCACTTAGCGGGAGGGCCACCTACTACGAGCAGTACTTC. Amino acids: CASSPLSGRATYYEQYF.

V usage is TRBV29-1 and J usage is TRBJ2-2, with 9 bases identical to TRBD1. The CDR3 is 14 amino acids. With 6 bases clipped from V and 6 bases from J, the junction kept 8 bases outside the gene matches. Germline values: CDR1 SQVTM, CDR2 ANQGSEA. The CDR3 sequence: CSVTGGRGSGELFF. The CDR3 DNA reads as TGCAGCGTAACAGGGGGCAGAGGCTCCGGGGAGCTGTTTTTT.

This rearrangement joins TRBV7-9 to TRBJ2-5, with 11 bases fitting TRBD2. Gene TRBJ2-7 matches the end of the DNA better, so the J call may be wrong. Germline V gene sequence: CDR1 SEHNR, CDR2 FQNEAQ (reference sequence). The CDR3 has 15 amino acids. This CDR3 is CASSSLAGGAYEQYF. DNA of the CDR3: TGTGCCAGCAGCTCCCTAGCGGGAGGTGCCTACGAGCAGTACTTC.

The chain couples TRBV19 to TRBJ1-1; no firm D call. V was cut by 7 bases and J by 3 bases, with 12 bases left in between. The CDR3 loop spans 13 amino acids. Germline V gene lookup returns CDR1 LNHDA and CDR2 SQIVND (reference sequence). The CDR3 nucleotides are TGTGCCAGTAAGATAGGATCCTACACTGAAGCTTTCTTT. It codes for CASKIGSYTEAFF.

This sequence joins TRBV28 and TRBJ1-3, with a tentative D call TRBD1 (5 bases). V dropped 5 bases and J dropped 0 bases, with 23 bases sitting between them. The CDR3 extends over 19 amino acids. Germline CDR1 reads MDHEN; CDR2 reads SYDVKM. CDR3 sequence (DNA): TGTGCCAGCAGTGCGTTAAGTTATCGGGGGGAAGACTCTGGAAACACCATATATTTT. It translates to CASSALSYRGEDSGNTIYF. Filled out from reference TRBV28 and TRBJ1-3, the complete variable domain reads DVKVTQSSRYLVKRTGEKVFLECVQDMDHENMFWYRQDPGLGLRLIYFSYDVKMKEKGDIPEGYSVSREKKERFSLILESASTNQTSMYLCASSALSYRGEDSGNTIYFGEGSWLTVV.

The chain uses TRBV15 and TRBJ2-7; a weak D match, TRBD1 (5 bases). From germline, CDR1 is LNHNV and CDR2 YYDKDF (reference sequence). V was shortened by 0 bases and J by 2 bases, with 11 bases between the two germline ends. The CDR3 is 15 amino acids. CDR3 region: CATSRDLTVAYEQYF. The CDR3 coding sequence is TGTGCCACCAGCAGAGATTTGACAGTAGCCTACGAGCAGTACTTC.

The chain couples TRBV13 to TRBJ2-7, with TRBD2 matching 14 bases. The CDR3 totals 17 residues. J was trimmed by 4 bases and V by 3 bases; bases with no gene match: 8. In germline, CDR1 is PRHDT, CDR2 FYEKMQ (reference sequence). The CDR3 DNA is TGTGCCAGCAGCTTCCAAACTGGACTAGCGGGAGGATACGAGCAGTACTTC. It encodes CASSFQTGLAGGYEQYF. Filled out from reference TRBV13 and TRBJ2-7, the complete variable domain reads AAGVIQSPRHLIKEKRETATLKCYPIPRHDTVYWYQQGPGQDPQFLISFYEKMQSDKGSIPDRFSAQQFSDYHSELNMSSLELGDSALYFCASSFQTGLAGGYEQYFGPGTRLTVT.